This T cell receptor (beta chain) was captured by sequencing in a study of blood T cell repertoires in COVID-19. Study context: The United States, Italy and Spain supplied acute and convalescent COVID-19 samples. Sample material is recorded as cDNA or gDNA derived from T cells, B-cell-depleted T cells, or PBMCs.

Under the authors' procedure: Reference gene primer amplification in the assay estimated nucleated cell counts. Generated by immunoSEQ multiplex PCR, the TCRdb table keeps only in-frame clones and is missing some. For V, J and clone size, that table is used; D and trimming come from the DNA. The profile shows about 20,000 clones, about 91% of them singletons. The clonotype was recovered from a man aged 70 or older with active COVID-19. The source material was peripheral blood.

The CDR3, as DNA: TGTGCCAGCAGTTTATGGGGACAGGTCCAAGAGACCCAGTACTTC. Residues: CASSLWGQVQETQYF. The chain has TRBV27 and TRBJ2-5, with 8 bases matching TRBD1. The germline V gene has CDR1 MNHEY and CDR2 SMNVEV (reference sequence). This CDR3 has 15 amino acids. Trimming at V came to 1 base and at J to 1 base, leaving 2 bases not matched to a gene.